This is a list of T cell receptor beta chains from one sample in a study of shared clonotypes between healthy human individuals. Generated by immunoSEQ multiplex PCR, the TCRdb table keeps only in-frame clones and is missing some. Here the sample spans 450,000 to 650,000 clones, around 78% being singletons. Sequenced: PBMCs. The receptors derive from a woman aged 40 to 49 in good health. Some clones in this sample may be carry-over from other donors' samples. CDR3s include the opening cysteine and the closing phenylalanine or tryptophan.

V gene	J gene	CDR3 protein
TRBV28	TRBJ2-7	CASTKVREPYEQYF
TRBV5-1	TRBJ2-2	CASSGPGQGNTGELFF
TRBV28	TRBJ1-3	CASSPPGQTTSGNTIYF
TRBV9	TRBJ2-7	CASSVALTPGGPQEQYF
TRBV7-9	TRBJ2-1	CASSLVGGEQFF
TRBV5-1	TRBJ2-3	CASSSDIRRALGTDTQYF
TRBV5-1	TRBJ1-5	CASSLSGNQPQHF
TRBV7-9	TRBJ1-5	CASSLDSRPQHF
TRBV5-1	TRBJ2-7	CASSLEGAPDGYGEQYF
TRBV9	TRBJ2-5	CASSVERRGDTQYF
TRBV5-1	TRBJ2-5	CASRVTGTSQETQYF
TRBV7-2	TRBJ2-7	CASSLIHEQYF
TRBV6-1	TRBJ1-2	CASSDGQGLSGYTF
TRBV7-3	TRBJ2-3	CASSWGLAADTQYF
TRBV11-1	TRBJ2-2	CASATRQNTGELFF
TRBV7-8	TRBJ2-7	CASSLVAVGYEQYF
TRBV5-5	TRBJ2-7	CASSFAMGGATYEQYF
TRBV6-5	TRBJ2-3	CASSPGTGGRTQYF
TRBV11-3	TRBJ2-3	CASSSGRGTDTQYF
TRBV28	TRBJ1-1	CASSPAPGRTLGTEAFF
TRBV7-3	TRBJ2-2	CASSLTGYTGELFF
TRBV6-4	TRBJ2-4	CASSDSAGPKGIQYF
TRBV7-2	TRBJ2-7	CASSLEQGSEQYF
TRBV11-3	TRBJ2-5	CASSLDPDRQETQYF
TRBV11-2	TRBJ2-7	CASSLGHYEQYF
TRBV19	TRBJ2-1	CASSMGDFNEQFF
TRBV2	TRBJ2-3	CASSEKLLGGTDTQYF
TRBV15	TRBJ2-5	CATSRGNRYQETQYF
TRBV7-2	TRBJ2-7	CASSLAAGSHEQYF
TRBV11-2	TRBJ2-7	CASSPGTGGYEQYF
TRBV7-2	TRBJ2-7	CASSLGGRPYEQYF